A selection of T cell receptor beta chains follows, all from one sample in a study of beta chain features in type 1 diabetes. The method was immunoSEQ multiplex PCR; TCRdb's version includes in-frame clones alone and lacks a portion of them. Among over 600,000 clones, roughly an eighth were seen once, and the ten largest hold more than 0.09%. Sequenced material: naive CD4+ T cells from blood. The receptors stem from a man aged 25 to 45 with type 1 diabetes. Both conserved end residues are trimmed from each CDR3. The size of a clone is reported for some rows only, either as once, few or many, or as a class for expanded clones.

>TRBJ1-2|few|TRBV19
ASIGFGGTTNYGYT
>TRBJ2-3|few|TRBV4-3
ASSQDRKDFRRPQY
>TRBJ2-7|few|TRBV15
ATSTQGGLEQY
>TRBJ2-1|NA|TRBV7-9
ASSFGVYNEQF
>TRBJ1-2|NA|TRBV19
ASSMLDGTYGYT
>TRBJ2-7|few|TRBV5-1
ASSPGHGYEQY
>TRBJ1-6|few|TRBV4-3
ASSQDRQASGSPLH
>TRBJ2-3|NA|TRBV19
ASSDLPTSGGTDTQY
>TRBJ1-2|NA|TRBV7-2
ASSLQLTGNYGYT
>TRBJ2-6|NA|TRBV7-3
ASSSRGAGANVLT
>TRBJ2-3|few|TRBV4-3
ASSQRTSGSTDTQY